The entry that follows covers one T cell receptor beta chain sequence. As yet, its antigen is unknown. Sequenced by immunoSEQ multiplex PCR; TCRdb stores in-frame clones only, minus some. The profile covers over 65,000 clones, with 86% appearing a single time and 6.5% to 7.5% taken by the ten largest. These data belong to a study of T cell responses to AZD1222 COVID-19 vaccine. Notes on the study in general: There were mostly white British donors and more females than males, and clonal diversity was possibly underestimated. Recipients of two AZD1222 doses showed rising Spike-specific TCR breadth and depth.

CDR3 size: 14 residues. Trimming removed 5 bases from V and 8 bases from J, with 15 bases in between. The germline gives CDR1 LNHDA, CDR2 SQIVND (reference sequence). This chain connects TRBV19 to TRBJ1-4; D gene unclear. The TCR sequence derives from an adult in good health. The source was peripheral blood, collected on day 0 of AZD1222 vaccination. CDR3 bases: TGTGCCAGTAGTCCCCCCACGCGGTGGGAAAAACTGTTTTTT. This codes for CASSPPTRWEKLFF.